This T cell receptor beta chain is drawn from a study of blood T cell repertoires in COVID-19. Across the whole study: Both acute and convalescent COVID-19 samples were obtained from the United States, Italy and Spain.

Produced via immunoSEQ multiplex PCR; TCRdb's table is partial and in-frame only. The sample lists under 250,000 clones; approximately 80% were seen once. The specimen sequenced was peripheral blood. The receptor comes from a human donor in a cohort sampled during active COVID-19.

CDR3 nucleotide sequence: TGTGCCAGCAGCCAAGAACCGGGAGACTACGAGCAGTACTTC. Amino acids: CASSQEPGDYEQYF. The chain recombines TRBV3-1 (or the pseudogene TRBV3-2) with TRBJ2-7; tentative D call: TRBD2 (6 bases). The germline CDR1 and CDR2 sequences are LGHDT and YNNKEL (reference sequence). Trimming took 0 bases from V and 3 from J, leaving 9 bases between them. This CDR3 contains 14 residues.